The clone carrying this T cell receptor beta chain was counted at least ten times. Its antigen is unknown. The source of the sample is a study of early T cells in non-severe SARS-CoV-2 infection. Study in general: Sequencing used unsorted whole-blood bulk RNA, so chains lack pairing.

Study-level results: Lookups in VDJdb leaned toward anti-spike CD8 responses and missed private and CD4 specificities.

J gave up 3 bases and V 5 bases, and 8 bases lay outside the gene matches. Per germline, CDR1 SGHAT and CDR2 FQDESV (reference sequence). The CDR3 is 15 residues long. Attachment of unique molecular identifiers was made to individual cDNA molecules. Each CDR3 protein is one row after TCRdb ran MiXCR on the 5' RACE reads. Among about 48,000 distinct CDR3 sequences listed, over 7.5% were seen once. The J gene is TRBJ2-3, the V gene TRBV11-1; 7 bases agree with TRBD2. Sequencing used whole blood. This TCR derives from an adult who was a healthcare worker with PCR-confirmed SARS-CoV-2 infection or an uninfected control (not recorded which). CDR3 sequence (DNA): TGTGCCAGCAGCCCCCGGGGAGGGGAGACAGATACGCAGTATTTT. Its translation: CASSPRGGETDTQYF.